This TCR beta chain was sequenced during a study of beta chain features in type 1 diabetes. The overall study: Sorted cell examination encompassed 100,000,000 or so cells across all samples. General observations from the study: TCRB CDR3s were moderately but significantly shorter in Type 1 diabetes patients in all four CD4+ subsets. Amplification by PCR could prefer shorter templates, with the same effect in patients and controls.

This clone showed up just a few times. Its target is not known. The authors reverse transcribed all of the isolated RNA, so sequencing captured expressed TCRB transcripts. Approximately 3.6 million reads per sample on average were obtained from naive, central memory and regulatory T cell samples. TCRdb keeps only in-frame clones here, not all; method: immunoSEQ multiplex PCR. Of roughly 300,000 clones in the sample, around an eighth were seen once. The CDR3 has 15 amino acids. The junction had 7 bases not matched to a gene; V was cut back by 4 bases and J by 1 base. The germline V gene has CDR1 SGHNT and CDR2 YYREEE (reference sequence).

The material sequenced was naive CD4+ T cells from blood. The sequence was collected from a man younger than 45 with type 1 diabetes. J is TRBJ1-1 and V is TRBV5-4, with 7 bases fitting TRBD1. The CDR3 loop reads CASSAAGTANTEAFF. The CDR3 DNA is TGTGCCAGCAGCGCGGCTGGGACAGCGAACACTGAAGCTTTCTTT.